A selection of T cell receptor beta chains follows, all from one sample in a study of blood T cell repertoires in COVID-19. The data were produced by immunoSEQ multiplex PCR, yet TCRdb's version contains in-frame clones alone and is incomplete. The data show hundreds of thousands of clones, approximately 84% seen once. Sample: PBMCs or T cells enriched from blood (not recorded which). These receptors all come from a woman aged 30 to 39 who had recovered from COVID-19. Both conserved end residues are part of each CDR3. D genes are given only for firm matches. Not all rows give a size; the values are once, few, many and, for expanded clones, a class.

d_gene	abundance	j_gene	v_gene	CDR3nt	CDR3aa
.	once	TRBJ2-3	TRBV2	TGTGCCAGCAGTCTAGTTACTGTTCCAGATACGCAGTATTTT	CASSLVTVPDTQYF
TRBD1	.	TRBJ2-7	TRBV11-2	TGTGCCAGCAGCTTCGGGACAGGGGGCTTCTACGAGCAGTACTTC	CASSFGTGGFYEQYF
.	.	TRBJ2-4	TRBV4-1	TGCGCCAGCAGCCTTTCCGGGGTAGCCAAAAACATTCAGTACTTC	CASSLSGVAKNIQYF
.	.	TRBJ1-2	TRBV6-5	TGTGCCAGCAGCCAAGAGGTCGTTAACTATGGCTACACCTTC	CASSQEVVNYGYTF
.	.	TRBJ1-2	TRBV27	TGTGCCAGCAGTTTTCGGGGGGGCGCCTACTATGGCTACACCTTC	CASSFRGGAYYGYTF
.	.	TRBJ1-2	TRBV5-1	TGCGCCAGCAGCTTGACCGGGACAACGAGCTACTATGGCTACACCTTC	CASSLTGTTSYYGYTF
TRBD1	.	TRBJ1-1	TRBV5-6	TGTGCCAGCAGCTCTGACAGGGGGCAAACTGAAGCTTTCTTT	CASSSDRGQTEAFF
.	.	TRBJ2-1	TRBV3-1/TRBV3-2	TGTGCCAGCAGCCCTTACGGGGGGCTAGGGAATGAGCAGTTCTTC	CASSPYGGLGNEQFF
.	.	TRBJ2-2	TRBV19	TGTGCCAGTAGTACCAGGGTGCTTGGGACCGGGGAGCTGTTTTTT	CASSTRVLGTGELFF
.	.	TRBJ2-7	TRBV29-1	TGCAGCGTGGGACAACTCTACGAGCAGTACTTC	CSVGQLYEQYF
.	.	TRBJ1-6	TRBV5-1	TGCGCCAGCAGCTCCAGGGAAGGCAATTCACCCCTCCACTTT	CASSSREGNSPLHF
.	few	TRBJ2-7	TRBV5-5	TGTGCCAGCAGCTTCGGGAGTTCCTACGAGCAGTACTTC	CASSFGSSYEQYF
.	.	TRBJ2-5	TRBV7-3	TGTGCCAGCAGCTCCGGACAGCAAGAGACCCAGTACTTC	CASSSGQQETQYF
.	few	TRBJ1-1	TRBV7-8	TGTGCCAGCAGCCCGGGGACTTCCACTGAAGCTTTCTTT	CASSPGTSTEAFF